What follows are 26 T cell receptor beta chains derived from one specimen sequenced in a study of control samples from healthy donors and cancer patients (dated by TCRdb to 2018 to 2021). The library was built by means of the immunoSEQ multiplex PCR assay. In TCRdb, the immuneACCESS table is reduced to in-frame sequences with V and J assigned. These tables do not hold every clone; where another copy was compared, an unresolved V gene accounts for under half, and the others remain unexplained. This sample lists 90,000 to 100,000 clones; about 88% were detected once. The top ten constitute 14% of the sample. The sequencing input was blood. These receptors were collected from a woman between 65 and 79 years old in good health.

This chain connects TRBV6-1 to TRBJ2-3; either TRBD1 or TRBD2 may fit D (5 bases each). The germline V gene has CDR1 MNHNS and CDR2 SASEGT. The CDR3 sequence is 15 residues long. The ends were cut back, 3 bases at V and 0 bases at J, with 10 bases in the middle. The CDR3 region has the DNA TGTGCCAGCAGTGATGGGGGTTCTAGCACAGATACGCAGTATTTT. It yields the protein CASSDGGSSTDTQYF.

J is TRBJ1-1 and V is TRBV30, with D hard to call. Trimming took 2 bases from V and 4 from J, leaving 11 bases between them. The V gene's germline CDR1 is GTSNPN and CDR2 SVGIG (reference sequence). The length of the CDR3 is 13 residues. The chain's CDR3 is CAWSPRRGTEAFF. The CDR3 DNA sequence: TGTGCCTGGAGTCCCCGACGAGGCACTGAAGCTTTCTTT.

V usage is TRBV27 and J usage is TRBJ1-6, with no clear D. The CDR3 has 13 amino acids. V lost 6 bases and J lost 3, with 6 bases in between. Germline CDR1 and CDR2: MNHEY and SMNVEV (reference sequence). DNA of the CDR3: TGTGCCAGCAGGGTAAACTATAATTCACCCCTCCACTTT. Its protein product is CASRVNYNSPLHF.

This chain joins TRBV19 and TRBJ1-2; 7 nucleotides agree with TRBD1. The CDR3 covers 14 residues. The V gene end was trimmed by 6 bases and the J gene end by 2 bases; junction bases not matched to a gene: 6. Germline V gene data show CDR1 as LNHDA and CDR2 as SQIVND (reference sequence). As DNA, the CDR3 is TGTGCCAGTAGCGCGGACAGGTGGAACTATGGCTACACCTTC. The encoded protein is CASSADRWNYGYTF.

The gene calls are TRBV4-2 and TRBJ1-5; the match to TRBD1 covers 10 bases. Germline CDR1 is LGHNA and CDR2 is YNFKEQ. The ends lost 1 base at V and 4 bases at J; junction bases unmatched: 4. The CDR3 is made up of 16 amino acids. CDR3: CASSQGTGGENQPQHF. Here the CDR3 DNA reads TGTGCCAGCAGCCAAGGGACAGGGGGAGAAAATCAGCCCCAGCATTTT.

The rearrangement links TRBV2 to TRBJ1-5; D gene uncertain. V dropped 6 bases and J dropped 0 bases, with 9 bases sitting between them. Germline lookup yields CDR1 SNHLY and CDR2 FYNNEI. The CDR3 runs 14 residues. The chain's CDR3 is CASSPQYSNQPQHF. CDR3 in DNA: TGTGCCAGCAGCCCACAGTATAGCAATCAGCCCCAGCATTTT.

This rearrangement joins TRBV9 to TRBJ2-5, with D unresolved. Germline V gene data show CDR1 as SGDLS and CDR2 as YYNGEE. The CDR3 totals 14 residues. Trimming stripped 0 bases from V and 2 bases from J, with 8 bases between. The CDR3 coding sequence is TGTGCCAGCAGCGTAGGTCTACTTCAAGAGACCCAGTACTTC. Protein sequence: CASSVGLLQETQYF. The entire variable domain, with the rest obtained from reference TRBV9 and TRBJ2-5, is as follows: DSGVTQTPKHLITATGQRVTLRCSPRSGDLSVYWYQQSLDQGLQFLIQYYNGEERAKGNILERFSAQQFPDLHSELNLSSLELGDSALYFCASSVGLLQETQYFGPGTRLLVL.

The chain recombines TRBV15 with TRBJ1-1; D is perhaps TRBD1 (5 bases). This CDR3 region has 14 residues. Germline CDR1 is LNHNV and CDR2 is YYDKDF (reference sequence). V dropped 6 bases and J dropped 5 bases, with 16 bases sitting between them. CDR3 bases: TGTGCCACCAGGAAAGGGGTTCTTCCTACTGAAGCTTTCTTT. It yields the protein CATRKGVLPTEAFF.

A note on this clone: This same CDR3 is encoded by further DNA sequences in the sample. The gene calls are TRBV5-1 and TRBJ1-1; D perhaps matches TRBD1 (5 bases). Trimming removed 1 base at V and 1 base at J, with 8 bases between. Germline V gives CDR1 SGHRS, CDR2 YFSETQ. The CDR3 consists of 14 residues. Here the CDR3 DNA reads TGCGCCAGCAGCTTGCAAGGACAGAACACTGAAGCTTTCTTT. Residues: CASSLQGQNTEAFF.

This rearrangement joins TRBV29-1 to TRBJ2-1; 11 nucleotides match TRBD1. CDR3 size: 13 residues. Trimming removed 7 bases from V and 10 bases from J; junction bases left unmatched: 9. CDR1 and CDR2 (germline): SQVTM, ANQGSEA. The CDR3 region is CSAGGQGAYEQFF. The CDR3 DNA sequence: TGCAGCGCTGGCGGACAGGGGGCTTACGAGCAGTTCTTC.

CDR3 coding DNA: TGTGCCAGCAGCTCGGGTCTAGGGGGCCAAGAGACCCAGTACTTC. The encoded protein is CASSSGLGGQETQYF. The chain couples TRBV5-4 to TRBJ2-5, with D possibly being TRBD1 (6 bases). The CDR3 totals 15 residues. Germline assignment: CDR1 SGHNT and CDR2 YYREEE (reference sequence). V was pared by 3 bases and J by 1 base, with 13 bases between.

The gene calls are TRBV13 and TRBJ2-2; D gene unclear. The germline V gene has CDR1 PRHDT and CDR2 FYEKMQ (reference sequence). CDR3 size: 14 residues. V lost 0 bases and J 5 bases, leaving 7 bases between the germline ends. The CDR3 sequence is CASSLGHLTGELFF. CDR3 nucleotides: TGTGCCAGCAGCTTAGGGCATCTAACCGGGGAGCTGTTTTTT.

To note about this clone: A read error may account for a junction end that differs from germline. The rearrangement joins TRBV6-1 to TRBJ2-1, with unresolved D. The CDR3 runs 14 residues. Per germline, CDR1 MNHNS and CDR2 SASEGT. The CDR3 spells CASRETLAINEQFF. Here the CDR3 DNA reads TGTGCCAGCCGTGAAACCCTCGCGATCAATGAGCAGTTCTTC.

The chain couples TRBV5-1 to TRBJ1-1; 7 bases line up with TRBD1. The CDR3 extends over 15 amino acids. Germline lookup yields CDR1 SGHRS and CDR2 YFSETQ. Trimming removed 4 bases from V and 2 bases from J; junction bases left unmatched: 8. CDR3 loop: CASSQADRDNTEAFF. In DNA form, the CDR3 reads TGCGCCAGCAGCCAGGCCGACAGGGACAACACTGAAGCTTTCTTT.

The V call is TRBV6-6, the J call TRBJ2-6; D is unresolved. Trimming took off 6 bases at V and 2 bases at J, with 5 bases between the two ends. The germline gives CDR1 MNHNY, CDR2 SVGAGI (reference sequence). The length of the CDR3 is 13 residues. The CDR3: CASRGTGANVLTF. CDR3 nucleotide sequence: TGTGCCAGCAGGGGAACTGGGGCCAACGTCCTGACTTTC.

The chain combines TRBV30 with TRBJ1-5, with D hard to call. The CDR3 runs to 14 residues. The V end lost 3 bases, the J end lost 4 bases, and 13 bases lay between the germline ends. Germline V lookup: CDR1 GTSNPN, CDR2 SVGIG (reference sequence). CDR3 in DNA: TGTGCCTGGAGCGCAGATCAGTATAATCAGCCCCAGCATTTT. This codes for CAWSADQYNQPQHF.

This chain connects TRBV19 to TRBJ1-5; D unresolved. There are 15 residues in the CDR3. CDR1 LNHDA and CDR2 SQIVND come from the germline V gene (reference sequence). V lost 1 base and J 4 bases, leaving 11 bases between the germline ends. The CDR3 spells CASSIAASFNQPQHF. Here the CDR3 DNA reads TGTGCCAGTAGTATAGCGGCCAGTTTTAATCAGCCCCAGCATTTT.

The V gene is TRBV5-1, the J gene TRBJ1-2; a possible D gene is TRBD1 (6 bases). The CDR3 runs to 15 residues. Trimming left V 8 bases short and J 4 bases short, with 21 bases between. Looked up from germline, CDR1 is SGHRS and CDR2 is YFSETQ. The CDR3 sequence: CASSALVTGLYGYTF. The DNA of the CDR3 is TGCGCCAGTTCAGCCCTGGTTACAGGGCTCTATGGCTACACCTTC.

This chain uses TRBV7-8 with TRBJ2-2; no firm D call. The V end was cut by 3 bases, the J end by 4 bases, with 12 bases between. Germline CDR1 is SGHVS and CDR2 is FQNEAQ. The CDR3 has 15 amino acids. Written as DNA, the CDR3 is TGTGCCAGCAGCTTGGGAACCTACGTCACCGGGGAGCTGTTTTTT. This gives the protein CASSLGTYVTGELFF.

This rearrangement joins TRBV25-1 to TRBJ2-2; TRBD1 aligns across 9 bases. Trimming removed 4 bases from V and 6 bases from J; junction bases left unmatched: 9. CDR3 length equals 16 residues. CDR1 is MGHDK, CDR2 SYGVNS, per germline. The CDR3 DNA sequence: TGTGCCAGCAGTGCGCGACCGGGACAGGGTCCCGGGGAGCTGTTTTTT. It encodes CASSARPGQGPGELFF. Using reference TRBV25-1 and TRBJ2-2 for the parts outside the CDR3, the full variable domain is EADIYQTPRYLVIGTGKKITLECSQTMGHDKMYWYQQDPGMELHLIHYSYGVNSTEKGDLSSESTVSRIRTEHFPLTLESARPSHTSQYLCASSARPGQGPGELFFGEGSRLTVL.

Details on this clone: The same CDR3 also results from other DNA sequences found in this sample. The V gene is TRBV12-3 or TRBV12-4, the J gene TRBJ1-1, with no clear D. Trimming took off 2 bases at V and 6 bases at J, with 7 bases between the two ends. The CDR3 loop spans 12 amino acids. For the CDR3, the DNA is TGTGCCAGCAGTTTAAGTGGGGCTGAAGCTTTCTTT. Translated: CASSLSGAEAFF.

This chain connects TRBV18 to TRBJ2-7, with D perhaps TRBD1 (6 bases). Trimming removed 3 bases from V and 5 bases from J, with 11 bases in between. CDR3 length: 13 residues. CDR1 and CDR2 from the germline V gene are KGHSH and LQKENI. CDR3 loop: CASSPGTQNEQYF. Written as DNA, the CDR3 is TGTGCCAGCTCACCCGGGACACAGAACGAGCAGTACTTC.

The V and J genes are TRBV2 and TRBJ2-3; D unclear. The ends were cut back, 6 bases at V and 2 bases at J, with 9 bases in the middle. The CDR3 sequence is 13 residues long. Germline CDR1 and CDR2: SNHLY and FYNNEI. CDR3 protein: CASSTRFTDTQYF. The CDR3 DNA is TGTGCCAGCAGCACCCGATTCACAGATACGCAGTATTTT.

The genes are TRBV5-5 and TRBJ2-5, with 13 bases fitting TRBD2. The ends lost 0 bases at V and 2 bases at J; junction bases unmatched: 1. This CDR3 has 16 residues. Germline V gene sequence: CDR1 SGHKS, CDR2 YYEKEE (reference sequence). In DNA form, the CDR3 reads TGTGCCAGCAGCTTGGGACTAGCGGGAGGACAAGAGACCCAGTACTTC. Amino acids: CASSLGLAGGQETQYF.

The chain carries TRBV19 and TRBJ2-3, with 9 bases that match TRBD2. Trimming removed 0 bases from V and 3 bases from J; junction bases left unmatched: 1. From germline, CDR1 is LNHDA and CDR2 SQIVND (reference sequence). This CDR3 region has 15 residues. The CDR3 coding sequence is TGTGCCAGTAGTATAGATACTAGCGGGACAGATACGCAGTATTTT. Its protein product is CASSIDTSGTDTQYF.

The chain carries TRBV6-6 and TRBJ1-2; D remains ambiguous. Germline CDR1 reads MNHNY; CDR2 reads SVGAGI (reference sequence). The length of the CDR3 is 13 residues. V lost 6 bases to trimming and J lost 2 bases, with 10 bases between them. CDR3: CASSQDGNYGYTF. The CDR3 DNA reads as TGTGCCAGCAGCCAGGACGGAAACTATGGCTACACCTTC.